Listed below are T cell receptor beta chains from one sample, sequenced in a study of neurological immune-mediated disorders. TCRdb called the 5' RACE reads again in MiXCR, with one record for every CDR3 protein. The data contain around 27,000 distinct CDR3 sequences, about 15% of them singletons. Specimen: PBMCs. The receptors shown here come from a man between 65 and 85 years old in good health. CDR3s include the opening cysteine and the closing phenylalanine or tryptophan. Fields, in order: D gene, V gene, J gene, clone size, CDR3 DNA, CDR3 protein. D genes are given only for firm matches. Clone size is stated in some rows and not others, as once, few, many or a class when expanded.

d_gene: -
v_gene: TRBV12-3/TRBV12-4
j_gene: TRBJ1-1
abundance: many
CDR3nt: TGTGCCAGCAGTTTAGGACAGTACGCTTTCTTT
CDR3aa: CASSLGQYAFF

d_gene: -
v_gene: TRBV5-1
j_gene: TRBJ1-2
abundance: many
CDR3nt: TGCGCCAGCAGCCGGACAGAAGCTAACTATGGCTACACCTTC
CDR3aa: CASSRTEANYGYTF

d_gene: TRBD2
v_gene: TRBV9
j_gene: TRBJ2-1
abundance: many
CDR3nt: TGTGCCAGCAGCGTAGAGGGGACTAGCGGGCGCTTACTCTTC
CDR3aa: CASSVEGTSGRLLF

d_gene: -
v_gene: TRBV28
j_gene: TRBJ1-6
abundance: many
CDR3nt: TGTGCCAGCAGGACCCGGCGGACAGCCTATAATTCACCCCTCCACTTT
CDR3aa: CASRTRRTAYNSPLHF

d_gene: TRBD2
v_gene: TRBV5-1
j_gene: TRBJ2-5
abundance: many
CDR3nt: TGCGCCAGCAGCCCCCGGGCTAGCGGGGGGGGGGAGACCCAGTACTTC
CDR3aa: CASSPRASGGGETQYF

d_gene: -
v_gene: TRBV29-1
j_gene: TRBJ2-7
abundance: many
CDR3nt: TGCAGCGTTGAAGATCAAGCGACCTACGAGCAGTACTTC
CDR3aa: CSVEDQATYEQYF

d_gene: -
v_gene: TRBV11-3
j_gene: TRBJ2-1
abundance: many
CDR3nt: TGTGCCAGCAGTTCGGCGGGGAGTTACAATGAGCAGTTCTTC
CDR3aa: CASSSAGSYNEQFF

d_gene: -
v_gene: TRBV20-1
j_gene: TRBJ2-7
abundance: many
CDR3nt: TGCAGTGCTAGAGATGGGAGCTCCTACGAGCAGTACTTC
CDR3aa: CSARDGSSYEQYF

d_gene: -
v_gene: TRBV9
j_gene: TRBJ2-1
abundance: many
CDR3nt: TGTGCCAGCAGCGTAGACGATGAGCAGTTCTTC
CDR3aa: CASSVDDEQFF

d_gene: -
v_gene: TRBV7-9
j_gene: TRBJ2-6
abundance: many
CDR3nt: TGTGCCAGCAGCCATACGGAGACCACTGGGGCCAACGTCCTGACTTTC
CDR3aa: CASSHTETTGANVLTF

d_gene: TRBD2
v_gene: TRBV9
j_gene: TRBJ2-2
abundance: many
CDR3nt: TGTGCCAGCAGCGCTCCAGCGGGGGCCAACACCGGGGAGCTGTTTTTT
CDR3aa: CASSAPAGANTGELFF

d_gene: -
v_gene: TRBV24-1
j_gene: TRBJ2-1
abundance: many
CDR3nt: TGTGCCACCAGTGATTTTTCAGGTGGTGAGCAGTTCTTC
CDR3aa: CATSDFSGGEQFF

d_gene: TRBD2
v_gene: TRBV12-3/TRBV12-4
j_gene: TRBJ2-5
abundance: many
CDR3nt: TGTGCCAGCAGTTGGAGACTAGCGGGAATCCGAGAGACCCAGTACTTC
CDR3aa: CASSWRLAGIRETQYF

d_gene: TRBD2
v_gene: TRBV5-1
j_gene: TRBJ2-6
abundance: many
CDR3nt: TGCGCCAGCAGCTTAGGAGCGGGAACCGGGGCCAACGTCCTGACTTTC
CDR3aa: CASSLGAGTGANVLTF

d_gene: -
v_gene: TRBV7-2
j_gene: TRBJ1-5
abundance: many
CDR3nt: TGTGCCAGCAGCTTAGTCCACAATCAGCCCCAGCATTTT
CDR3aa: CASSLVHNQPQHF

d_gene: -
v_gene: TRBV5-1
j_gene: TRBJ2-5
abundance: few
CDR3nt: TGCGCCAGCAGCTTCGTTGACCCCGCCCAAGAGACCCAGTACTTC
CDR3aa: CASSFVDPAQETQYF

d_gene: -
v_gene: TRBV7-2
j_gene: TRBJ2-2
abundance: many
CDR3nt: TGTGCCAGCAGCTCGGGACAGAACACCGGGGAGCTGTTTTTT
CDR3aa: CASSSGQNTGELFF

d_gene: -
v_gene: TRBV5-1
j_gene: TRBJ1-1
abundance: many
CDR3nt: TGCGCCAGCAGCTTGGATTGGCCTAGAGCGGCTGAAGCTTTCTTT
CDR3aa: CASSLDWPRAAEAFF

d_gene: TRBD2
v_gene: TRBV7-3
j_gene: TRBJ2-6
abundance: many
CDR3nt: TGTGCCAGCAGCCTCAAACCGCTAGCGGGGGGGCTGATTGCTGGGGCCAACGTCCTGACTTTC
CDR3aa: CASSLKPLAGGLIAGANVLTF

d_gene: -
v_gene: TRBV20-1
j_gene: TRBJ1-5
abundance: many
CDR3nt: TGCAGTGCCCAGAGGCCCGGAGGCAGCAATCAGCCCCAGCATTTT
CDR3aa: CSAQRPGGSNQPQHF

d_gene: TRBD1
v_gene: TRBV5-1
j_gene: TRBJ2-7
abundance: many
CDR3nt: TGCGCCAGCAGCGTCTTGGGACAGGGGAACGAGCAGTACTTC
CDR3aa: CASSVLGQGNEQYF

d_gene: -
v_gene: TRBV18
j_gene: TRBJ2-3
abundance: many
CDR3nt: TGTGCCAGCTCACCACCCTTTAGCACAGATACGCAGTATTTT
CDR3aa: CASSPPFSTDTQYF

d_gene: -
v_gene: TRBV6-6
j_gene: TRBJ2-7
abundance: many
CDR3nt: TGTGCCAGCATTCCCGACGGAAGCTCCTACGAGCAGTACTTC
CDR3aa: CASIPDGSSYEQYF

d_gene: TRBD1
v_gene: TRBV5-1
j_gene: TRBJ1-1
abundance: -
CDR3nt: TGCGCCGGCAGCGGCGGACAGGGGACAAACACTGAAGCTTTCTTT
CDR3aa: CAGSGGQGTNTEAFF

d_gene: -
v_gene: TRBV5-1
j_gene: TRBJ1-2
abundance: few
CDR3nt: TGCGCCAGCAGCTGGGGGGGAGGTGGCTACACCTTC
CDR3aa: CASSWGGGGYTF

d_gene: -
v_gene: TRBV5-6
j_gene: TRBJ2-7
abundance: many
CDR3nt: TGTGCCAGCAGCTTCAGGGGCTACGAGCAGTACTTC
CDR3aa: CASSFRGYEQYF

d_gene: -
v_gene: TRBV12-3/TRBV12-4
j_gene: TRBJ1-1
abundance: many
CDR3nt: TGTGCCAGCAGTTTTATACCCTCACTGATGAACACTGAAGCTTTCTTT
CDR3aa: CASSFIPSLMNTEAFF

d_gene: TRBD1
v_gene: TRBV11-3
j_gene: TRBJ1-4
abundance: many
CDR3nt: TGTGCCAGCAGCCCAGGACAGGGTCCAACTAATGAAAAACTGTTTTTT
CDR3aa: CASSPGQGPTNEKLFF

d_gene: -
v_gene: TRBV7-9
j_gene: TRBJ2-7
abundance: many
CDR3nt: TGTGCCAGCAGCTTCAGGGAAGGTCCGTACGAGCAGTACTTC
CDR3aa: CASSFREGPYEQYF

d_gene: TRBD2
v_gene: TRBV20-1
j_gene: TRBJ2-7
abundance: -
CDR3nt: TGCAGTGCGAGGTCAGCGGGAGTGGGGGAGCAGTACTTC
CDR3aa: CSARSAGVGEQYF

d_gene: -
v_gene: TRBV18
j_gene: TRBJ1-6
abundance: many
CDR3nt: TGTGCCAGCTCCGGGGACCTAGAGTCACCCCTCCACTTT
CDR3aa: CASSGDLESPLHF

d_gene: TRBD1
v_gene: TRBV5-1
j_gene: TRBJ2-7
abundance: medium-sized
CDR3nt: TGCGCCAGCAGCTTTTGGGACAGGGGATCCTACGAGCAGTACTTC
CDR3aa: CASSFWDRGSYEQYF

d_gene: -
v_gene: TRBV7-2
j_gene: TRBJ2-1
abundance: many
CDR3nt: TGTGCCAGCAGCTTTAGCGATGAGCAGTTCTTC
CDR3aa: CASSFSDEQFF

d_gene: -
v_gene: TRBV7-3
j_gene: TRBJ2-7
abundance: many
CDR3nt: TGTGCCAGCAGCTTAAACAGGGAGTACGAGCAGTACTTC
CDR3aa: CASSLNREYEQYF

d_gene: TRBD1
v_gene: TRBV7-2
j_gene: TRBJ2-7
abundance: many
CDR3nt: TGTGCCAGCAGCTCCCGGGACAGGGGGTACGAGCAGTACTTC
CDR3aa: CASSSRDRGYEQYF

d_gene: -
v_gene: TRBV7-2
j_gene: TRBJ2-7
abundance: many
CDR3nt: TGTGCCAGCAGCTGGGACTCCAATAAGGACGAGCAGTACTTC
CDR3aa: CASSWDSNKDEQYF

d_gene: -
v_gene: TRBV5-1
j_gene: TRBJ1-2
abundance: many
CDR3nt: TGCGCCAGCAGACCCGGTCCCGGGGATGGCTACACCTTC
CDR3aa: CASRPGPGDGYTF

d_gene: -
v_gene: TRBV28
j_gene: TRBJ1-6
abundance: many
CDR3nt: TGTGCCAGCAATGGGCTAAATAATTCACCCCTCCACTTT
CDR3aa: CASNGLNNSPLHF

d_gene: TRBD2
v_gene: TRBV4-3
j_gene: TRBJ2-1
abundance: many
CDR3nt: TGCGCCAGCAGCCAAATTAGCGGGGGAGGCTCCTACAATGAGCAGTTCTTC
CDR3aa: CASSQISGGGSYNEQFF

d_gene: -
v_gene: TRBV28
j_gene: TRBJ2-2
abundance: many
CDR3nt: TGTGCCAGCGAATGGGGGCAGTTCACCGGGGAGCTGTTTTTT
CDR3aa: CASEWGQFTGELFF

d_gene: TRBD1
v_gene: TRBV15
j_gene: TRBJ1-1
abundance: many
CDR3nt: TGTGCCACCAGACAGGGGCCTCTGAACACTGAAGCTTTCTTT
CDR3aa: CATRQGPLNTEAFF

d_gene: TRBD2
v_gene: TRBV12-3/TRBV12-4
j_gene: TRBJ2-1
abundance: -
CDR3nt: TGTGCCAGCAGTTTATGGCTAGCGGGATCCTACAATGAGCAGTTCTTC
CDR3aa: CASSLWLAGSYNEQFF

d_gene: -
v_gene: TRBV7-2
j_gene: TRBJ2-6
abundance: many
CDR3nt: TGTGCCAGCAGCTTAGAATCCCGTTCTGGGGCCAACGTCCTGACTTTC
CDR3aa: CASSLESRSGANVLTF

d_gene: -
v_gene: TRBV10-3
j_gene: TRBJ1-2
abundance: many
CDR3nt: TGTGCCATCAGTTCGACAGTGTCGGACTACACCTTC
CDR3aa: CAISSTVSDYTF

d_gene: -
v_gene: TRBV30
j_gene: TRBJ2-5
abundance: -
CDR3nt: TGTGCCTGGCGCCCCCGGGCTAGCGCGGAGACCCAGTACTTC
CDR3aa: CAWRPRASAETQYF

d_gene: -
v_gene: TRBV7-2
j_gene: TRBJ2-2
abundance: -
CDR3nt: TGTGCCAGCAGCTTAGTGAGGGACACCGGGGAGCTGTTTTTT
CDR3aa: CASSLVRDTGELFF

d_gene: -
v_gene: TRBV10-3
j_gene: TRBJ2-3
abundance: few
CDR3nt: TGTGCCATCAGTGAGCCGGGGACGGGAGGGACAGATACGCATTATTTT
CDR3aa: CAISEPGTGGTDTHYF

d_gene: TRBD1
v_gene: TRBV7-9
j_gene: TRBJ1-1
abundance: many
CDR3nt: TGTGCCAGCAGCTTAGGGGACAGCACTGAAGCTTTCTTT
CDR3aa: CASSLGDSTEAFF

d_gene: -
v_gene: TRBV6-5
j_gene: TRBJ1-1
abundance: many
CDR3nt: TGTGCCAGCAGGCCGGGATTGAGGGCTGAAGCTTTCTTT
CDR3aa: CASRPGLRAEAFF

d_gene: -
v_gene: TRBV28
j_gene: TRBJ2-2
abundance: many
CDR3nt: TGTGCCACAATCAAGAACACCGGGGAGCTGTTTTTT
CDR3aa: CATIKNTGELFF

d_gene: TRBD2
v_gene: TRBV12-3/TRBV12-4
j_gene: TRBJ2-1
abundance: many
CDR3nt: TGTGCCAGCACCTCCCCGGGACTAGCGGTCTATGAGCAGTTCTTC
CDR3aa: CASTSPGLAVYEQFF

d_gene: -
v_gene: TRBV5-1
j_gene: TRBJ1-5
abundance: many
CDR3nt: TGCGCCAGCAGCAAAACCGGGACCCAGGCGGAGCCCCAGCATTTT
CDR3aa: CASSKTGTQAEPQHF

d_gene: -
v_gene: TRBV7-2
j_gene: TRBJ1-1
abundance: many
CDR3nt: TGTGCCAGCAGCCCGTCCACTGAAGCTTTCTTT
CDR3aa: CASSPSTEAFF

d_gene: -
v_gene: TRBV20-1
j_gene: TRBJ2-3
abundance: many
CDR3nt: TGCAGTGCCGCTATCCTGGGACCACTCACAGATACGCAGTATTTT
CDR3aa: CSAAILGPLTDTQYF

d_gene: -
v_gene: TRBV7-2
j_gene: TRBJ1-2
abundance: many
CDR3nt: TGTGCCAGCAGCTTAGCGGGGGGGGCAGCTAACTATGGCTACACCTTC
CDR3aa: CASSLAGGAANYGYTF

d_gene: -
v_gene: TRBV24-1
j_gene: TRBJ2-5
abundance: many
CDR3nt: TGTGCCACCAATCGCAGGGAAGGAGAGACCCAGTACTTC
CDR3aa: CATNRREGETQYF

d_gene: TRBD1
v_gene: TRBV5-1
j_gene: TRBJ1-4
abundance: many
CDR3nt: TGCGCCAGCAGCCCACAGGGGCCCCCTAATGAAAAACTGTTTTTT
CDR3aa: CASSPQGPPNEKLFF